This T cell receptor beta chain was retrieved from a study of cytomegalovirus exposure and HLA in healthy donors. Study-wide background: As an earlier analysis found, about 200 million T cells yielded approximately 110 million unique TCR beta sequences.

The PCR contained 60 Vbeta and 13 Jbeta primers. Original data processing: Later work found tens of millions of unique TCR beta chains, with roughly 11 million shared. Assay: immunoSEQ multiplex PCR; the TCRdb copy retains only in-frame clones and omits some. For V, J and clone size, that table is used; D and trimming come from the DNA. Among fewer than 250,000 clones, 70% to 75% were seen once, and the ten largest hold approximately 2.8%. The TCR originated in a woman under 40 in good health and CMV-seropositive. The sample comprised PBMCs.

The CDR3 protein is CASSPGTGRFNEQFF. DNA for the CDR3: TGTGCCAGCAGCCCCGGGACAGGGCGATTCAATGAGCAGTTCTTC. The V gene is TRBV6-5, the J gene TRBJ2-1; 9 bases map to TRBD1. There are 15 residues in the CDR3. After removal of 6 bases from V and 6 bases from J, the junction contained 9 bases not matched to a gene. Germline CDR1 MNHEY, CDR2 SVGAGI.